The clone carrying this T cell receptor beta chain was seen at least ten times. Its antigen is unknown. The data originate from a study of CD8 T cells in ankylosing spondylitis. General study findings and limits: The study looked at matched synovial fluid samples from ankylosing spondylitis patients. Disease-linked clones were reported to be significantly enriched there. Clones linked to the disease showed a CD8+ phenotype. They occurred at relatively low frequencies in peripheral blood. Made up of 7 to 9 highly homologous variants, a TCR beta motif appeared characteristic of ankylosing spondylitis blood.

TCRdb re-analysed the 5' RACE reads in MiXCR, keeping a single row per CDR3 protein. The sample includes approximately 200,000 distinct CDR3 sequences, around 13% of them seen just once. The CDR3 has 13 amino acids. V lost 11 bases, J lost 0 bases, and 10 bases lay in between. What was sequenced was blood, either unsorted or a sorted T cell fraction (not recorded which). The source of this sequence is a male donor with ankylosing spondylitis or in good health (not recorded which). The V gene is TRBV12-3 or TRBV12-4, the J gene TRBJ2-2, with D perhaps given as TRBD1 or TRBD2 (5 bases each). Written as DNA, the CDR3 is TGTGCCCTAAAGGGACCGAACACCGGGGAGCTGTTTTTT. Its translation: CALKGPNTGELFF.